Below, 21 T cell receptor beta chains from the same sample are listed, as sequenced in a study of blood T cell repertoires in COVID-19 (dated by TCRdb to 2020 to 2022). The library was produced with the immunoSEQ multiplex PCR assay. TCRdb holds this immuneACCESS table with in-frame rearrangements only. Some clones are missing; in checked studies, unresolved V genes explain under half, and the rest has no known cause. Within this sample are 250,000 or so clones, with 70% to 90% of them counted one time only. The top ten constitute 4% to 4.5% of the sample. What was sequenced was peripheral blood. Receptor source: a man aged 50-59 years with acute or convalescent COVID-19.

The chain recombines TRBV5-1 with TRBJ1-4, with 9 bases matching TRBD1. V was clipped by 4 bases and J by 3 bases; unmatched bases: 7. This CDR3 spans 16 amino acids. The germline V gene has CDR1 SGHRS and CDR2 YFSETQ. CDR3 bases: TGCGCCAGCAGCACGGGGACAGGGACGGCTAATGAAAAACTGTTTTTT. It is translated as CASSTGTGTANEKLFF.

The V call is TRBV20-1, the J call TRBJ2-3, with D possibly TRBD1 on 6 matching bases. The length of the CDR3 is 11 residues. Germline V lookup: CDR1 DFQATT, CDR2 SNEGSKA (reference sequence). With 5 bases removed from V and 4 bases from J, the gap between germline ends came to 7 bases. The chain's CDR3 is CSAYRADTQYF. In DNA form, the CDR3 reads TGCAGTGCTTACAGGGCAGATACGCAGTATTTT.

The chain links TRBV9 to TRBJ2-5, with D maybe TRBD2 (5 bases). With 8 bases removed from V and 5 bases from J, the gap between germline ends came to 19 bases. CDR3 length equals 14 residues. Germline lookup yields CDR1 SGDLS and CDR2 YYNGEE. CDR3 region: CASGGPPPGETQYF. CDR3 nucleotide sequence: TGTGCCAGTGGAGGCCCGCCGCCGGGGGAGACCCAGTACTTC.

The DNA for the CDR3 is TGCGCCAGCGCTCCGGGGGACTCCTACAATGAGCAGTTCTTC. It specifies CASAPGDSYNEQFF. The J gene is TRBJ2-1, the V gene TRBV5-1, with D possibly matching TRBD2 (6 bases). V gave up 7 bases and J gave up 0 bases, with 11 bases separating them. The CDR3 length is 14 residues. Per the germline V gene, CDR1 is SGHRS and CDR2 is YFSETQ.

The rearrangement joins TRBV5-1 to TRBJ1-1; tentatively, D is TRBD1 (6 bases). The CDR3 runs 22 residues. Trimming cost V 9 bases and J 1 base, with 40 bases left between them. Germline CDR1 is SGHRS and CDR2 is YFSETQ. CDR3 protein: CAKPYDGLNGQYIYAKNTEAFF. The CDR3 region has the DNA TGCGCCAAACCATATGATGGGCTAAACGGACAGTACATATACGCCAAGAACACTGAAGCTTTCTTT.

The gene calls are TRBV27 and TRBJ2-7; D unclear. The CDR3 is 11 residues long. Per the germline V gene, CDR1 is MNHEY and CDR2 is SMNVEV (reference sequence). V dropped 6 bases and J dropped 2 bases, with 5 bases sitting between them. CDR3 sequence reads: CASRSAYEQYF. The CDR3 bases are TGTGCCAGCAGGTCAGCCTACGAGCAGTACTTC.

The chain uses TRBV7-2 and TRBJ1-5; 12 nucleotides match TRBD1. CDR3 size: 15 residues. Looked up from germline, CDR1 is SGHTA and CDR2 is FQGNSA. Germline trimming cut 5 bases from V and 6 bases from J; bases unmatched to any gene: 5. CDR3 nucleotides: TGTGCCAGCAGCCGGGGACAGGGGGCCTTTCAGCCCCAGCATTTT. Encoded protein: CASSRGQGAFQPQHF.

This clone has just one count. V is TRBV14 and J is TRBJ2-7; TRBD1 aligns across 8 bases. V gave up 2 bases and J gave up 1 base; unmatched junction bases: 7. The CDR3 loop spans 16 amino acids. Looked up from germline, CDR1 is SGHDN and CDR2 is FVKESK. The CDR3, as DNA: TGTGCCAGCAGCCAACGCTGGACAGGGCGGTCCTACGAGCAGTACTTC. Its protein product is CASSQRWTGRSYEQYF.

The chain recombines TRBV12-5 with TRBJ2-5, with 9 bases fitting TRBD2. Trimming at V came to 0 bases and at J to 5 bases, leaving 7 bases not matched to a gene. This CDR3 has 16 amino acids. The V gene's germline CDR1 is LGHNT and CDR2 FRNRAP. CDR3 nucleotide sequence: TGTGCTAGTGGTTTGGTAGGGCTAGCGGGGACTGAGACCCAGTACTTC. It translates to CASGLVGLAGTETQYF.

J is TRBJ1-2 and V is TRBV5-1; 8 bases are a match to TRBD1. Germline CDR1 and CDR2: SGHRS and YFSETQ. The ends lost 2 bases at V and 2 bases at J; junction bases unmatched: 8. This CDR3 comprises 16 residues. The CDR3 nucleotides read TGCGCCAGCAGCTTAGGTCGGGACAGGATCAACTATGGCTACACCTTC. Protein product: CASSLGRDRINYGYTF.

This rearrangement joins TRBV5-1 to TRBJ2-7, with 7 nucleotides matching TRBD1. V shed 0 bases, J shed 6 bases, and the junction held 6 bases outside the gene matches. The CDR3 covers 14 residues. Germline CDR1 reads SGHRS; CDR2 reads YFSETQ. The CDR3 reads CASSLGTGDGEQYF. For the CDR3, the DNA is TGCGCCAGCAGCTTGGGAACAGGGGACGGCGAGCAGTACTTC. The variable domain in full, with the rest retrieved from reference TRBV5-1 and TRBJ2-7, is KAGVTQTPRYLIKTRGQQVTLSCSPISGHRSVSWYQQTPGQGLQFLFEYFSETQRNKGNFPGRFSGRQFSNSRSEMNVSTLELGDSALYLCASSLGTGDGEQYFGPGTRLTVT.

Only one count was recorded for this clone. The chain uses TRBV6-2 or TRBV6-3 and TRBJ1-5; no clear D gene. This CDR3 spans 13 amino acids. Trimming pared 0 bases from V and 6 bases from J, leaving 6 bases between. Germline V CDR1 and CDR2: MNHEY, SVGEGT. This CDR3 reads CASSYSISQPQHF. The DNA of the CDR3 is TGTGCCAGCAGTTACTCGATTAGTCAGCCCCAGCATTTT.

The chain employs TRBV18 and TRBJ2-7; 7 bases are shared with TRBD1. The CDR3 is 15 amino acids. The germline V gene encodes CDR1 KGHSH and CDR2 LQKENI. The ends lost 1 base at V and 2 bases at J; junction bases unmatched: 5. CDR3 nucleotide sequence: TGTGCCAGCTCACCACAAACAGGGGTCCCCTACGAGCAGTACTTC. Translation: CASSPQTGVPYEQYF.

The V gene is TRBV6-5, the J gene TRBJ1-3, with D maybe TRBD1 (5 bases). V gave up 10 bases and J gave up 2 bases, with 12 bases separating them. Per germline, CDR1 MNHEY and CDR2 SVGAGI. This CDR3 comprises 13 residues. CDR3 DNA: TGTGCCATTGCTACAGGCCCTGGAAACACCATATATTTT. It translates to CAIATGPGNTIYF.

With regard to this clone: The same CDR3 can be traced to other DNA sequences in this sample. The CDR3 region has the DNA TGCAGTGCCCGAAGTGGGCACGAGCAGTACTTC. It encodes CSARSGHEQYF. The chain joins TRBV20-1 to TRBJ2-7; D is undetermined. Germline values: CDR1 DFQATT, CDR2 SNEGSKA (reference sequence). The CDR3 length is 11 residues. Trimming shortened V by 6 bases and J by 5 bases, and 11 bases separated the two germline ends.

The chain links TRBV24-1 to TRBJ1-5; unclear D gene. This CDR3 has 15 amino acids. V dropped 4 bases and J dropped 2 bases, with 11 bases sitting between them. Germline values: CDR1 KGHDR, CDR2 SFDVKD. DNA for the CDR3: TGTGCCACCAGTGACGCCGGGAACGGCAATCAGCCCCAGCATTTT. Residues: CATSDAGNGNQPQHF.

The DNA of the CDR3 is TGTGCCAGCTCACCAGGGCAGGTTGCGATTTATGGCTACACCTTC. It yields the protein CASSPGQVAIYGYTF. The genes are TRBV18 and TRBJ1-2; D is uncertain. Trimming pared 2 bases from V and 5 bases from J, leaving 15 bases between. Germline lookup yields CDR1 KGHSH and CDR2 LQKENI. The CDR3 consists of 15 residues.

J is TRBJ1-5 and V is TRBV19; unclear D gene. Germline CDR1 reads LNHDA; CDR2 reads SQIVND (reference sequence). The CDR3 extends over 15 amino acids. With 3 bases removed from V and 0 bases from J, the gap between germline ends came to 9 bases. The CDR3 DNA sequence: TGTGCCAGTAGTATGATACAGATTAGCAATCAGCCCCAGCATTTT. It encodes CASSMIQISNQPQHF.

The chain carries TRBV6-2 or TRBV6-3 and TRBJ2-7; perhaps TRBD2 as D (7 bases). CDR3 length equals 15 residues. Germline lookup yields CDR1 MNHEY and CDR2 SVGEGT. Trimming shortened V by 2 bases and J by 3 bases, and 14 bases separated the two germline ends. The CDR3 is CASSYEGGKFYEQYF. For the CDR3, the DNA is TGTGCCAGCAGTTACGAGGGGGGGAAGTTCTACGAGCAGTACTTC.

V usage is TRBV7-8 and J usage is TRBJ2-1, with 15 nucleotides matching TRBD2. The trim removed 5 bases at V and 2 bases at J, leaving 7 bases unmatched. CDR3 size: 18 residues. Per the germline V gene, CDR1 is SGHVS and CDR2 is FQNEAQ. The CDR3 here is CASSPRTSGRAPYNEQFF. For the CDR3, the DNA is TGTGCCAGCAGCCCGAGGACTAGCGGGAGGGCCCCCTACAATGAGCAGTTCTTC.

This chain connects TRBV7-8 to TRBJ1-6; 9 positions agree with TRBD1. V lost 0 bases to trimming and J lost 6 bases; unmatched junction nucleotides: 3. Per the germline V gene, CDR1 is SGHVS and CDR2 is FQNEAQ. There are 16 residues in the CDR3. The CDR3 sequence is CASSLAQGQGNSPLHF. Written as DNA, the CDR3 is TGTGCCAGCAGCTTAGCACAGGGACAGGGTAATTCACCCCTCCACTTT.